The 4 T cell receptor beta chains reported below all come from one sample, sequenced in a study of shared clonotypes between healthy human individuals. Here immunoSEQ multiplex PCR was the method, and the copy in TCRdb shows in-frame clones only, minus some. The data contain about 990,000 clones, around 78% of them singletons. Specimen: memory CD4+ T cells from PBMCs. Stated subset: CD45RA-negative fraction. The receptors stem from a man aged 18 to 35 in good health. Some clones in this sample may be carry-over from other donors' samples.

The table lists this clone with a few counts. The rearrangement links TRBV28 to TRBJ1-5; D is ambiguous. CDR1 and CDR2 from the germline V gene are MDHEN and SYDVKM. This CDR3 spans 14 amino acids. The germline V and J ends were trimmed by 7 bases and 0 bases, with 10 bases remaining between them. Here the CDR3 reads CASKVSHSNQPQHF. The CDR3 coding sequence is TGTGCCAGCAAAGTCAGCCATAGCAATCAGCCCCAGCATTTT.

V is TRBV19 and J is TRBJ2-2; the D call may be TRBD1 or TRBD2 (5 bases each). Trimming removed 6 bases at V and 8 bases at J, with 16 bases between. Germline V gene sequence: CDR1 LNHDA, CDR2 SQIVND (reference sequence). This CDR3 contains 14 residues. In nucleotides, the CDR3 is TGTGCCAGTAGCCCTTCGAGGGACGGGGGGGAGCTGTTTTTT. Encoded protein: CASSPSRDGGELFF.

In regard to this clone: Other DNA sequences from this sample encode an identical CDR3 as well. J is TRBJ2-1 and V is TRBV5-4; weak D call: TRBD1 (6 bases). From germline, CDR1 is SGHNT and CDR2 YYREEE (reference sequence). The CDR3 is 14 amino acids. The V end was cut by 0 bases, the J end by 4 bases, with 8 bases between. CDR3 in amino acids: CASSLGDTYNEQFF. The CDR3 DNA sequence: TGTGCCAGCAGCTTGGGGGACACATACAATGAGCAGTTCTTC.

Notes on this clone: This specimen includes other DNA sequences encoding the same CDR3. This chain joins TRBV5-1 and TRBJ1-2; no reliable D call. The CDR3 runs 13 residues. V lost 0 bases, J lost 2 bases, and 5 bases lay in between. The V gene's germline CDR1 is SGHRS and CDR2 YFSETQ. In nucleotides, the CDR3 is TGCGCCAGCAGCTTGGCAGAAAACTATGGCTACACCTTC. Its translation is CASSLAENYGYTF.